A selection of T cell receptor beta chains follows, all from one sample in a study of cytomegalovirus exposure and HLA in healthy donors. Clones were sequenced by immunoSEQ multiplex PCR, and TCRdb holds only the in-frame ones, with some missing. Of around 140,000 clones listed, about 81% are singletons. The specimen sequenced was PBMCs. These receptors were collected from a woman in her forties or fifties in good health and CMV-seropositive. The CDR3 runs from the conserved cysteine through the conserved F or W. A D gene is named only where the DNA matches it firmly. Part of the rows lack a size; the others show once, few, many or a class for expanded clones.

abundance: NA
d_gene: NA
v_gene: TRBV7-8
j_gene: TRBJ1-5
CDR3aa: CASSPDRNQPQHF
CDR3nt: TGTGCCAGCAGCCCCGACAGAAATCAGCCCCAGCATTTT

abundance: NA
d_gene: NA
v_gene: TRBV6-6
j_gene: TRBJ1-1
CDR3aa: CASSYFSVNTEAFF
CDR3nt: TGTGCCAGCAGTTACTTTTCGGTAAACACTGAAGCTTTCTTT

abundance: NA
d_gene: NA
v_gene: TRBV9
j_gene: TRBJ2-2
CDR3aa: CASSVMPGAPGELFF
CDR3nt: TGTGCCAGCAGCGTAATGCCAGGGGCGCCCGGGGAGCTGTTTTTT

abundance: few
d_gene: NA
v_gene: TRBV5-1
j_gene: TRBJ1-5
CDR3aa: CASSFGRGQPQHF
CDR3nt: TGCGCCAGCAGCTTTGGAAGGGGTCAGCCCCAGCATTTT

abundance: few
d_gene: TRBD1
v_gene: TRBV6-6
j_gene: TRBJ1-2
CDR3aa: CASSYSTGNGYTF
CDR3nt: TGTGCCAGCAGTTACTCGACAGGGAATGGCTACACCTTC

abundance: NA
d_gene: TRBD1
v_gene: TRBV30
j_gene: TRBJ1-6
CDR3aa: CAWGDRALLDSPLHF
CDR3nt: TGTGCCTGGGGGGACAGGGCATTACTGGATTCACCCCTCCACTTT

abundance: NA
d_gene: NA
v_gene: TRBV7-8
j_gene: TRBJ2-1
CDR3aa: CASSSGAGVEREQFF
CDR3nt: TGTGCCAGCAGCTCGGGGGCGGGAGTAGAGCGTGAGCAGTTCTTC

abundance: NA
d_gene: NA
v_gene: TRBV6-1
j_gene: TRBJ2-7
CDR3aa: CASSGSSGVSSYEQYF
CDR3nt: TGTGCCAGCAGTGGTAGTAGCGGAGTGAGCTCCTACGAGCAGTACTTC

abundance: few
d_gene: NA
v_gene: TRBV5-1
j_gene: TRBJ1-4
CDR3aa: CASSLGASAGGNEKLFF
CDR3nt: TGCGCCAGCAGCTTGGGGGCTAGTGCAGGCGGGAATGAAAAACTGTTTTTT

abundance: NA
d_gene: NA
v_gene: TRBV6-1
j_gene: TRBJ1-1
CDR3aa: CASTLSGGLRW
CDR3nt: TGTGCCAGCACTCTCTCCGGAGGGCTCCGGTGG

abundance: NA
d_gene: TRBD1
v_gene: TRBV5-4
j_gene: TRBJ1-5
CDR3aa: CASSTPTGSNQPQHF
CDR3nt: TGTGCCAGCAGCACCCCGACAGGGAGCAATCAGCCCCAGCATTTT

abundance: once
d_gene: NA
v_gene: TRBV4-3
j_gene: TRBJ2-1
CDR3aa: CASSQEDYGNEQFF
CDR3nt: TGCGCCAGCAGCCAAGAGGACTACGGCAATGAGCAGTTCTTC

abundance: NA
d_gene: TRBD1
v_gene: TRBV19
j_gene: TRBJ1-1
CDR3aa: CASTRTGMNTEAFF
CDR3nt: TGTGCCAGTACGCGGACAGGTATGAACACTGAAGCTTTCTTT

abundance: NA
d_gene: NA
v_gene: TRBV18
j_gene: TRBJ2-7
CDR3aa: CASSPRANYEQYF
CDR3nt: TGTGCCAGCTCACCGCGGGCCAACTACGAGCAGTACTTC

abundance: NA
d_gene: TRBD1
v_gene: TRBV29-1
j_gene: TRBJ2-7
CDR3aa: CSVQHTGATPSYEQYF
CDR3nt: TGCAGCGTCCAACATACAGGGGCGACTCCTTCCTACGAGCAGTACTTC

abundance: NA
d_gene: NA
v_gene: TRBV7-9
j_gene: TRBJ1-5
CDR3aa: CASSSGNQPQHF
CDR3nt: TGTGCCAGCAGCTCCGGCAATCAGCCCCAGCATTTT

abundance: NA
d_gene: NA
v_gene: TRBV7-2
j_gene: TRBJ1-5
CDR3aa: CASSLYRELNQPQHF
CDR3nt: TGTGCCAGCAGCTTATATCGGGAATTGAATCAGCCCCAGCATTTT

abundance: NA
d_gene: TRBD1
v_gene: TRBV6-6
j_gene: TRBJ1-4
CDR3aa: CASSYQGEVPNEKLFF
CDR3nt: TGTGCCAGCAGTTACCAGGGGGAGGTCCCTAATGAAAAACTGTTTTTT

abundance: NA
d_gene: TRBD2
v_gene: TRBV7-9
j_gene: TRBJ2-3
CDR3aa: CASSFLAGGTDTQYF
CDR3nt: TGTGCCAGCAGTTTTCTAGCGGGGGGCACAGATACGCAGTATTTT

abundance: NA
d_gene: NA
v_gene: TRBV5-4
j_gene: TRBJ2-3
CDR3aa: CASSTRDTTDTQYF
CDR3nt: TGTGCCAGCAGCACGAGGGACACCACAGATACGCAGTATTTT

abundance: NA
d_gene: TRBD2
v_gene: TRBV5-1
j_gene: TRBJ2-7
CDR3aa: CASSPGLGNYEQYF
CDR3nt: TGCGCCAGCAGCCCGGGACTAGGGAACTACGAGCAGTACTTC

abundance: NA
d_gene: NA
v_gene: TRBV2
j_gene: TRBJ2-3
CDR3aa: CASQGSSTQYF
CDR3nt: TGTGCCAGCCAGGGGTCTAGCACGCAGTATTTT

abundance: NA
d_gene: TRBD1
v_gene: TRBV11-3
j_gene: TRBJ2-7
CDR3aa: CASSLGQGAGEQYF
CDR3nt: TGTGCCAGCAGCTTGGGACAGGGGGCAGGGGAGCAGTACTTC

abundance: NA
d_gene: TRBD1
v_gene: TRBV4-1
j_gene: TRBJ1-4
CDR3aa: CASSPRSGGYEKLFF
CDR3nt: TGCGCCAGCAGCCCCCGGTCAGGGGGCTATGAAAAACTGTTTTTT

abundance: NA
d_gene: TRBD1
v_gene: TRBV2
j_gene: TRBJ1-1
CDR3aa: CASSRRQGATNTEAFF
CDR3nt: TGTGCCAGCAGCCGAAGACAGGGAGCCACGAACACTGAAGCTTTCTTT

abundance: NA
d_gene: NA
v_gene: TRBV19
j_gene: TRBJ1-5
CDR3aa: CASRHRLNQPQHF
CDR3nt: TGTGCCAGTAGGCACAGGCTCAATCAGCCCCAGCATTTT

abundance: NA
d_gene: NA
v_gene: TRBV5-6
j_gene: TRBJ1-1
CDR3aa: CASSLVRRDTEAFF
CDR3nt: TGTGCCAGCAGCTTGGTAAGGAGGGACACTGAAGCTTTCTTT

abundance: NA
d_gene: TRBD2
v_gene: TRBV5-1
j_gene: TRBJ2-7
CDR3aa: CASSRGLAGGQAYEQYF
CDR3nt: TGCGCCAGCAGCAGAGGACTAGCGGGAGGGCAGGCCTACGAGCAGTACTTC

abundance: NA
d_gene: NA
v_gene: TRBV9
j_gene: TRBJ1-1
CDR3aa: CASSVGRSMNTEAFF
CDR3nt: TGTGCCAGCAGCGTGGGCAGGTCCATGAACACTGAAGCTTTCTTT

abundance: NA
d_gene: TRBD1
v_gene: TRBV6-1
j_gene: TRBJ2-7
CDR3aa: CASSVTGAVSYEQYF
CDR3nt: TGTGCCAGCAGTGTGACAGGGGCGGTCTCCTACGAGCAGTACTTC

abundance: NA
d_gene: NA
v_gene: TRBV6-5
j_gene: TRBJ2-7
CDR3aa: CASSGRGYEQYF
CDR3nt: TGTGCCAGCAGCGGCCGGGGCTACGAGCAGTACTTC

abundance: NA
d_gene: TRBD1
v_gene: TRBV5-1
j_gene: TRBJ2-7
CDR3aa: CASSSGQGSEQYF
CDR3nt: TGCGCCAGCAGCTCGGGACAGGGGAGCGAGCAGTACTTC

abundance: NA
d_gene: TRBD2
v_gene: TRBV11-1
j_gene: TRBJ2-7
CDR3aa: CASSYSGLEDEQYF
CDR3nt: TGTGCCAGCAGCTATTCGGGACTAGAGGACGAGCAGTACTTC

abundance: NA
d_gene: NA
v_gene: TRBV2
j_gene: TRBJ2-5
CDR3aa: CASSEERETQYF
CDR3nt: TGTGCCAGCAGTGAAGAGAGAGAGACCCAGTACTTC

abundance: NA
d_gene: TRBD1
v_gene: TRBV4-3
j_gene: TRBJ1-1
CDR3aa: CASSQDWGRGVFF
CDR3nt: TGCGCCAGCAGCCAAGATTGGGGCAGGGGGGTTTTCTTT

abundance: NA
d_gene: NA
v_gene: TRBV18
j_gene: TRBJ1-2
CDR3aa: CASSTGEDGYTF
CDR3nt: TGTGCCAGCTCAACAGGAGAGGATGGCTACACCTTC

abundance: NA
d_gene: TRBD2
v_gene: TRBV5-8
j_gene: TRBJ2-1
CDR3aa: CARLSGRGNEQFF
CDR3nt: TGTGCCAGACTAAGCGGGAGGGGGAATGAGCAGTTCTTC

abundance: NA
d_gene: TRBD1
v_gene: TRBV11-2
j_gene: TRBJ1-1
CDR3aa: CASSSTGVEAFF
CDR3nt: TGTGCCAGCAGCTCGACAGGGGTTGAAGCTTTCTTT

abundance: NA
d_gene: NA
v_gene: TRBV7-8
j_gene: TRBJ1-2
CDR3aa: CASSLWGDYGYTF
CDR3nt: TGTGCCAGCAGCTTATGGGGGGACTATGGCTACACCTTC

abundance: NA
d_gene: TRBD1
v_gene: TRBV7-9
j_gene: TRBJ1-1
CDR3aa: CASSKETGLNTEAFF
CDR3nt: TGTGCCAGCAGCAAGGAGACAGGGTTGAACACTGAAGCTTTCTTT

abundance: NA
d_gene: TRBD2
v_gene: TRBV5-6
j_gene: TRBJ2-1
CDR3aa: CASRPRAGGFYNEQFF
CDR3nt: TGTGCCAGCAGGCCGAGAGCGGGGGGCTTTTACAATGAGCAGTTCTTC

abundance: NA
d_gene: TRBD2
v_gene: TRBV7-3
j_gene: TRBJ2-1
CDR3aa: CASSRSGGAYNEQFF
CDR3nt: TGTGCCAGCAGCAGAAGCGGGGGAGCCTACAATGAGCAGTTCTTC

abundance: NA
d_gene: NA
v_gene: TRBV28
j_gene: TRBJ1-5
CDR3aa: CASRVELTGPQHF
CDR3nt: TGTGCCAGCAGGGTTGAGCTTACGGGACCCCAGCATTTT

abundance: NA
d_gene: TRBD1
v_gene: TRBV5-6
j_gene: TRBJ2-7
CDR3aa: CASSPPGGQVAYEQYF
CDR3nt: TGTGCCAGCAGCCCCCCAGGGGGACAGGTGGCCTACGAGCAGTACTTC

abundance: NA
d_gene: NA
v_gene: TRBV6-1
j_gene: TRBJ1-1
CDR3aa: CASKILLGTEAFF
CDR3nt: TGTGCCAGCAAAATCCTTCTAGGTACTGAAGCTTTCTTT

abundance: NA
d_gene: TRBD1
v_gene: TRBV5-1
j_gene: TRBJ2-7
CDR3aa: CASSFTRDSSYEQYF
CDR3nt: TGCGCCAGCAGCTTCACTCGGGACAGTTCCTACGAGCAGTACTTC

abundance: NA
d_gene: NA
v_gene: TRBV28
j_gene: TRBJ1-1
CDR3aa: CASLLVRGTEAFF
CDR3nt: TGTGCCAGCCTCCTAGTTCGGGGAACTGAAGCTTTCTTT

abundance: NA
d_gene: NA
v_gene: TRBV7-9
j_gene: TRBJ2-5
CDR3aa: CASSLAITAETQYF
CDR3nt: TGTGCCAGCAGCTTAGCAATCACAGCAGAGACCCAGTACTTC

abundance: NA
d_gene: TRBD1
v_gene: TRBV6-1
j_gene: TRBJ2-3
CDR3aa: CASSYWDSNTDTQYF
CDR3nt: TGTGCCAGCAGCTATTGGGACAGCAACACAGATACGCAGTATTTT

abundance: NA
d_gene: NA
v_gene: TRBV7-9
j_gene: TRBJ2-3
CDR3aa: CSSSSDSYPFTDTQYF
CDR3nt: TGTTCCAGCAGTTCTGACTCCTACCCCTTCACAGATACGCAGTATTTT

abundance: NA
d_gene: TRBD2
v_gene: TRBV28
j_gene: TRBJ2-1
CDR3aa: CASSPGGNSYNEQFF
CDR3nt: TGTGCCAGCAGTCCGGGAGGCAACTCCTACAATGAGCAGTTCTTC

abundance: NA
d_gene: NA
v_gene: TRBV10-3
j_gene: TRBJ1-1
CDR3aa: CAIGGWDTEAFF
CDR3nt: TGTGCCATCGGAGGATGGGACACTGAAGCTTTCTTT

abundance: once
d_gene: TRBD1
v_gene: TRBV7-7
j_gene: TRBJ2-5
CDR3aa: CASSADRGSFETQYF
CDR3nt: TGTGCTAGCAGCGCAGACAGGGGATCCTTTGAGACCCAGTACTTC

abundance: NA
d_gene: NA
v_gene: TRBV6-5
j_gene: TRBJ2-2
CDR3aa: CASSYKRGLNTGELFF
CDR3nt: TGTGCCAGCAGTTACAAAAGGGGTTTAAACACCGGGGAGCTGTTTTTT

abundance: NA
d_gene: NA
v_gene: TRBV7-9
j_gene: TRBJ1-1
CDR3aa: CASSPSPLNTEAFF
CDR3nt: TGTGCCAGCAGCCCAAGCCCCCTTAACACTGAAGCTTTCTTT